This T cell receptor beta chain was recovered during a study of CD8 T cells in ankylosing spondylitis. Quantitative 5'-RACE with molecular barcodes was used to make the TCR beta libraries. Each CDR3 protein gets one entry after TCRdb re-called the 5' RACE reads with MiXCR. The sample consists of some 250,000 distinct CDR3 sequences, approximately 9% of them appearing once. This clonotype has ten or more counts. What it recognizes is unknown. Deletions cut 0 bases from V and 3 bases from J, with 12 bases between. Germline CDR1 reads SGHTA; CDR2 reads FQGNSA. There are 15 residues in the CDR3. Study-level results: A motif of roughly eight highly homologous TCR beta variants was seen as apparently characteristic of ankylosing spondylitis blood.

The source material was blood, either unsorted or a sorted T cell fraction (not recorded which). This chain joins TRBV7-2 and TRBJ2-7, with D maybe TRBD2 (6 bases). This TCR was recovered from a male donor with ankylosing spondylitis or in good health (not recorded which). DNA of the CDR3: TGTGCCAGCAGCTTAGCGAGGAGGGGAGACTACGAGCAGTACTTC. It codes for CASSLARRGDYEQYF.